This T cell receptor (beta chain) came from a study of T cells in Graves' hyperthyroidism and ophthalmopathy. Study-level background: Before treatment of any kind, peripheral blood was taken at initial diagnosis.

RNA transcripts were the template for amplifying TCR beta CDR3 regions. Using the HTBI primer set, a first-round RT-PCR was run on the TCR CDR3. One entry per CDR3 protein, called by TCRdb with MiXCR from the multiplex PCR reads. The sample holds 300,000 to 400,000 distinct CDR3 sequences, roughly 21% seen once. The V gene's germline CDR1 is SGHKS and CDR2 YYEKEE (reference sequence). This CDR3 comprises 16 residues. The V end was cut by 0 bases, the J end by 4 bases, with 14 bases between. This clonotype was found a few times. Patients showing uncontrolled infection, other autoimmune disease, pregnancy or lactation were ineligible. Fresh peripheral blood, under 13 ml, yielded the PBMCs.

Sequenced material: blood. The chain uses TRBV5-5 and TRBJ1-3; no reliable D call. The receptor was isolated from a woman aged 50 to 60 with Graves' hyperthyroidism. Written as DNA, the CDR3 is TGTGCCAGCAGCTTGGAGAACAGTCTCCAAGGAAACACCATATATTTT. It yields the protein CASSLENSLQGNTIYF.